One sample yielded the 26 T cell receptor beta chains listed below, sequenced in a study of cytomegalovirus exposure and HLA in healthy donors. The PCR made use of 60 Vbeta and 13 Jbeta primers. Using immunoSEQ multiplex PCR, the repertoire was profiled, and TCRdb retains in-frame clones only, with some absent. The sample carries 150,000 to 200,000 clones, 80% to 90% recorded once. The sample comprised PBMCs. The receptors were sampled from a young man in good health and CMV-seropositive.

The chain employs TRBV5-1 and TRBJ2-7; TRBD2 matches 7 bases. This CDR3 region has 14 residues. The germline CDR1 and CDR2 sequences are SGHRS and YFSETQ. J lost 4 bases, V lost 0 bases, and 4 bases had no gene match. CDR3 amino acids: CASSLEGRGYEQYF. The CDR3 DNA reads as TGCGCCAGCAGCTTGGAAGGGAGGGGATACGAGCAGTACTTC.

This chain uses TRBV30 with TRBJ2-5; 7 bases are shared with TRBD2. The trim removed 2 bases at V and 5 bases at J, leaving 5 bases unmatched. Germline CDR1 and CDR2: GTSNPN and SVGIG (reference sequence). There are 13 residues in the CDR3. CDR3 nucleotide sequence: TGTGCCTGGAGTTCGGGGGGTGGGGAGACCCAGTACTTC. Translated, it gives CAWSSGGGETQYF.

The genes are TRBV11-2 and TRBJ2-7, with 8 nucleotides matching TRBD1. The germline V gene encodes CDR1 SGHAT and CDR2 FQNNGV. The trim removed 1 base at V and 3 bases at J, leaving 5 bases unmatched. There are 15 residues in the CDR3. The DNA of the CDR3 is TGTGCCAGCAGCTTAGGACAGGGGCCGATCTACGAGCAGTACTTC. Amino acid sequence: CASSLGQGPIYEQYF.

This clone is a singleton in its sample. The chain recombines TRBV6-5 with TRBJ2-3; TRBD2 matches at 11 bases. The CDR3 spans 16 residues. The V gene's germline CDR1 is MNHEY and CDR2 SVGAGI. Trimming removed 1 base from V and 5 bases from J; junction bases left unmatched: 5. CDR3 sequence reads: CASSYFSGGAGDTQYF. CDR3 bases: TGTGCCAGCAGTTACTTTAGCGGGGGGGCAGGAGATACGCAGTATTTT.

DNA for the CDR3: TGCGCCAGCAGCGATCCGGGACAGGGAGACGAGCAGTACTTC. Protein: CASSDPGQGDEQYF. V and J are TRBV5-1 and TRBJ2-7, with 9 bases lining up with TRBD1. The CDR3 runs to 14 residues. The germline CDR1 and CDR2 sequences are SGHRS and YFSETQ. With 4 bases clipped from V and 5 bases from J, the junction kept 7 bases outside the gene matches.

The rearrangement links TRBV19 to TRBJ2-5; 8 positions agree with TRBD1. The CDR3 has 14 amino acids. Germline V CDR1 and CDR2: LNHDA, SQIVND (reference sequence). V lost 5 bases to trimming and J lost 2 bases; unmatched junction nucleotides: 4. CDR3 bases: TGTGCCAGTAGTGCCACAGGGGGACAAGAGACCCAGTACTTC. It specifies CASSATGGQETQYF.

The chain uses TRBV5-4 and TRBJ2-3; D is possibly TRBD1 (5 bases). The CDR3 extends over 19 amino acids. The V and J ends lost 5 bases and 4 bases respectively, with 29 bases between them. Looked up from germline, CDR1 is SGHNT and CDR2 is YYREEE (reference sequence). The CDR3 loop is CASSPLGAVSNLGPDTQYF. CDR3 DNA: TGTGCCAGCAGTCCCCTAGGGGCAGTTAGTAATCTCGGACCAGATACGCAGTATTTT.

In regard to this clone: One junction end does not reproduce the germline sequence, and a read error may be involved. V and J are TRBV9 and TRBJ2-3, with 12 bases matching TRBD2. The germline V gene encodes CDR1 SGDLS and CDR2 YYNGEE. The length of the CDR3 is 16 residues. The CDR3 is CAGSPRLAGGTDTQYF. The CDR3 coding sequence is TGTGCCGGCAGCCCTAGACTAGCGGGGGGCACAGATACGCAGTATTTT.

V and J are TRBV4-3 and TRBJ1-1; 7 nucleotides align to TRBD1. V trimming: 6 bases; J trimming: 5 bases; junction bases outside the gene matches: 9. CDR3 length: 14 residues. Germline CDR1 LGHNA, CDR2 YSLEER. The CDR3 DNA reads TGCGCCAGCAGTCCCGGGACAGAGGGGACTGAAGCTTTCTTT. Amino acids: CASSPGTEGTEAFF.

This clone came up a few times. Sequence at one end of the junction differs from germline and may be a read error. This rearrangement joins TRBV6-4 to TRBJ1-1; tentatively, D is TRBD1 (5 bases). Germline V gene lookup returns CDR1 MRHNA and CDR2 SNTAGT. This CDR3 has 13 amino acids. CDR3: CASSVPTDPGGLF. CDR3 DNA sequence: TGTGCCAGCAGTGTGCCGACAGACCCCGGAGGGCTCTTT.

This chain joins TRBV11-2 and TRBJ2-5; 10 bases agree with TRBD1. With V trimmed by 4 bases and J by 6 bases, 5 bases remained unmatched. Germline V CDR1 and CDR2: SGHAT, FQNNGV. The CDR3 covers 14 residues. CDR3 bases: TGTGCCAGCAGCTGGGGGACAGGGGATCAGACCCAGTACTTC. Its protein product is CASSWGTGDQTQYF.

With regard to this clone: This CDR3 is also generated by other DNA sequences in the sample. The rearrangement uses TRBV7-2 and TRBJ1-1, with a weak D call TRBD1 (5 bases). V was shortened by 4 bases and J by 3 bases, with 12 bases between the two germline ends. Looked up from germline, CDR1 is SGHTA and CDR2 is FQGNSA. This CDR3 has 14 residues. In nucleotides, the CDR3 is TGTGCCAGCAGCTCCCCAGGGAGGGACACTGAAGCTTTCTTT. Protein product: CASSSPGRDTEAFF.

The rearrangement joins TRBV18 to TRBJ2-3; the match to TRBD2 covers 8 bases. The V and J ends lost 5 bases and 1 base, in that order; junction bases with no gene match: 8. This CDR3 is built from 16 residues. The germline gives CDR1 KGHSH, CDR2 LQKENI. The CDR3 reads CASSSGGAFGTDTQYF. CDR3 coding DNA: TGTGCCAGCTCATCGGGAGGGGCTTTTGGCACAGATACGCAGTATTTT.

The CDR3 here is CASSQLQGSPYNEQFF. In DNA form, the CDR3 reads TGTGCCAGCAGCCAACTACAGGGTAGTCCCTACAATGAGCAGTTCTTC. The chain employs TRBV14 and TRBJ2-1, with TRBD1 as a possible D gene (6 bases). The CDR3 extends over 16 amino acids. V shed 2 bases and J shed 2 bases, with 13 bases lying between them. Germline V CDR1 and CDR2: SGHDN, FVKESK.

The chain recombines TRBV9 with TRBJ2-1, with D uncertain. Germline-derived CDR1 and CDR2 are SGDLS and YYNGEE. The CDR3 is 13 residues long. Trimming removed 4 bases from V and 4 bases from J, with 9 bases in between. CDR3 DNA sequence: TGTGCCAGCAGCCCCAGATGGTACAATGAGCAGTTCTTC. Amino acids: CASSPRWYNEQFF.

The J gene is TRBJ1-4, the V gene TRBV9, with a weak D call TRBD1 (6 bases). Germline-derived CDR1 and CDR2 are SGDLS and YYNGEE. CDR3 length equals 14 residues. Trimming removed 3 bases at V and 0 bases at J, with 6 bases between. CDR3: CASSEGATNEKLFF. In nucleotides, the CDR3 is TGTGCCAGCAGCGAGGGGGCAACTAATGAAAAACTGTTTTTT.

The J gene is TRBJ1-5, the V gene TRBV6-1; D is undetermined. Between the trimmed V and J ends, which lost 5 bases and 4 bases, there was a span of 9 bases. The CDR3 consists of 13 residues. Germline V CDR1 and CDR2: MNHNS, SASEGT. The CDR3 loop is CASSPELNQPQHF. CDR3 coding DNA: TGTGCCAGCAGTCCCGAGCTTAATCAGCCCCAGCATTTT.

The chain couples TRBV12-5 to TRBJ2-3; 14 nucleotides match TRBD2. The V gene's germline CDR1 is LGHNT and CDR2 FRNRAP. This CDR3 has 21 amino acids. J lost 0 bases, V lost 1 base, and 12 bases had no gene match. The CDR3 region is CASGLGTPKTSGGASTDTQYF. CDR3 sequence (DNA): TGTGCTAGTGGTTTGGGCACCCCTAAGACTAGCGGGGGGGCTAGCACAGATACGCAGTATTTT.

CDR3 in DNA: TGTGCCAGCAGTGAAGAGGACTACCTAACCTACGAGCAGTACTTC. Translated, it gives CASSEEDYLTYEQYF. The chain links TRBV6-1 to TRBJ2-7; possible D gene TRBD2, 6 bases. Germline V gene data show CDR1 as MNHNS and CDR2 as SASEGT. Trimming removed 1 base from V and 2 bases from J, with 12 bases in between. This CDR3 is built from 15 residues.

The chain couples TRBV9 to TRBJ2-3; maybe TRBD1 (5 bases). CDR3 length: 16 amino acids. Trimming pared 4 bases from V and 0 bases from J, leaving 15 bases between. Germline V gene data show CDR1 as SGDLS and CDR2 as YYNGEE. Written as DNA, the CDR3 is TGTGCCAGCAGCAGCCACTCAGGGTCGAGCACAGATACGCAGTATTTT. Translating it yields CASSSHSGSSTDTQYF.

This rearrangement joins TRBV7-7 to TRBJ2-2; no reliable D call. The ends were cut back, 1 base at V and 0 bases at J, with 9 bases in the middle. This CDR3 is built from 16 residues. Germline V lookup: CDR1 SSHAT, CDR2 FNYEAQ (reference sequence). The CDR3 DNA sequence: TGTGCCAGCAGCTTAGGGAGTACACCGAACACCGGGGAGCTGTTTTTT. As protein: CASSLGSTPNTGELFF.

This clone is classed as medium-sized. The V gene is TRBV9, the J gene TRBJ2-7; 7 nucleotides match TRBD1. Germline V lookup: CDR1 SGDLS, CDR2 YYNGEE. V dropped 0 bases and J dropped 3; count of bases not matched to a gene: 3. The CDR3 spans 14 residues. In DNA form, the CDR3 reads TGTGCCAGCAGCGTAGAGGGGGCAGGCTACGAGCAGTACTTC. This codes for CASSVEGAGYEQYF.

This rearrangement joins TRBV4-3 to TRBJ2-2; possible D gene TRBD1, 6 bases. Per germline, CDR1 LGHNA and CDR2 YSLEER. Trimming stripped 2 bases from V and 5 bases from J, with 9 bases between. The CDR3 is 14 amino acids. The chain's CDR3 is CASSQMGATGELFF. CDR3 coding DNA: TGCGCCAGCAGCCAAATGGGGGCGACCGGGGAGCTGTTTTTT.

The V call is TRBV5-5, the J call TRBJ2-7, with 10 bases that match TRBD1. CDR1 and CDR2 from the germline V gene are SGHKS and YYEKEE (reference sequence). CDR3 length: 14 amino acids. The V and J ends lost 5 bases and 3 bases, in that order; junction bases with no gene match: 5. This CDR3 is CASRPTGGVYEQYF. The CDR3 DNA is TGTGCCAGCAGACCGACAGGGGGCGTCTACGAGCAGTACTTC. Filled out from reference TRBV5-5 and TRBJ2-7, the complete variable domain reads DAGVTQSPTHLIKTRGQQVTLRCSPISGHKSVSWYQQVLGQGPQFIFQYYEKEERGRGNFPDRFSARQFPNYSSELNVNALLLGDSALYLCASRPTGGVYEQYFGPGTRLTVT.

The chain combines TRBV4-3 with TRBJ1-2; unclear D gene. Germline CDR1 and CDR2: LGHNA and YSLEER. The ends were cut back, 0 bases at V and 6 bases at J, with 8 bases in the middle. The CDR3 loop spans 13 amino acids. This chain's CDR3 is CASSQDLFNGYTF. CDR3 DNA: TGCGCCAGCAGCCAAGATCTGTTTAATGGCTACACCTTC.

This chain links TRBV7-2 with TRBJ2-7, with 10 nucleotides matching TRBD2. CDR1 SGHTA and CDR2 FQGNSA come from the germline V gene. CDR3 length: 17 amino acids. V shed 5 bases and J 2 bases; nucleotides not matched to a gene: 12. CDR3 DNA sequence: TGTGCCAGCAGCCTAAGGGCTAGCGGGGGTGTACCCTACGAGCAGTACTTC. Translated, it gives CASSLRASGGVPYEQYF.